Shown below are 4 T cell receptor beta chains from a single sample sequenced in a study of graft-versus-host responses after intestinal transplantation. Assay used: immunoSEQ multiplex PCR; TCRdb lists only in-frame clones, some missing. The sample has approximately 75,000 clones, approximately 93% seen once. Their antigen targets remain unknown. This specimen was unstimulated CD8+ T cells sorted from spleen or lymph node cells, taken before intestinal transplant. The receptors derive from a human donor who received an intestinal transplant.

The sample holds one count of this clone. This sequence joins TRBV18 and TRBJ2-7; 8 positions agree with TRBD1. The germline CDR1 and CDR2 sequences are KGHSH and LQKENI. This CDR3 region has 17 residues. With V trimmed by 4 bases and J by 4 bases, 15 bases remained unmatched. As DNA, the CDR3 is TGTGCCAGCTCACAAGCGGATTTGGCAGGGGGCTGGTACGAGCAGTACTTC. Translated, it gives CASSQADLAGGWYEQYF.

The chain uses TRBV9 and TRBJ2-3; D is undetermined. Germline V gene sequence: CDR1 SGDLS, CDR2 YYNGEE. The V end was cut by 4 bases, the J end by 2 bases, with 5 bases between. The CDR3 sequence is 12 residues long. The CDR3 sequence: CASSQNTDTQYF. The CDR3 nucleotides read TGTGCCAGCAGCCAGAACACAGATACGCAGTATTTT. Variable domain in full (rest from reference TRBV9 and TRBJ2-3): DSGVTQTPKHLITATGQRVTLRCSPRSGDLSVYWYQQSLDQGLQFLIQYYNGEERAKGNILERFSAQQFPDLHSELNLSSLELGDSALYFCASSQNTDTQYFGPGTRLTVL.

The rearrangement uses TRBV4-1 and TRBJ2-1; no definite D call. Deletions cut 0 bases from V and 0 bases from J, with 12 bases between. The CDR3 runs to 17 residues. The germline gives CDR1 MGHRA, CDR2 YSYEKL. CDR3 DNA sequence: TGCGCCAGCAGCCAAGATGGCAGCCCTAGCTCCTACAATGAGCAGTTCTTC. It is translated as CASSQDGSPSSYNEQFF.

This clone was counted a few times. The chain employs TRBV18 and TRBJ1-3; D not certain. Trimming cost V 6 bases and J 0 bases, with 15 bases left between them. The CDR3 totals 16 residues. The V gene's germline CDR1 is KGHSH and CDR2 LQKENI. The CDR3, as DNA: TGTGCCAGCTCCCCGGCCGTCTGGAGCTCTGGAAACACCATATATTTT. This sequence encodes CASSPAVWSSGNTIYF.